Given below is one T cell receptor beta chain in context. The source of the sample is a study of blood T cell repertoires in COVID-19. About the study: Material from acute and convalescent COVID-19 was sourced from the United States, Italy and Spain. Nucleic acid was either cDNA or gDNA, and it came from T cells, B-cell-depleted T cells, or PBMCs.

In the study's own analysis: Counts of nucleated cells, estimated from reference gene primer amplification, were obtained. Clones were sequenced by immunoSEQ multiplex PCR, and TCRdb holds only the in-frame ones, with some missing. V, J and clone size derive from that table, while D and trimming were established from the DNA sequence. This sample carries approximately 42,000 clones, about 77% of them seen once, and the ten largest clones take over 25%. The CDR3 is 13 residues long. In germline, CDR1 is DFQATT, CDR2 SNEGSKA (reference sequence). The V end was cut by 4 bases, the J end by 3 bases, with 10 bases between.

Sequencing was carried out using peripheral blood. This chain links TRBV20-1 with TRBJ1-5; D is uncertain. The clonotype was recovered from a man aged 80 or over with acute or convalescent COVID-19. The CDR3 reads CSANEQYNQPQHF. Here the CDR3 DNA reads TGCAGTGCTAATGAACAGTACAATCAGCCCCAGCATTTT.